The 29 T cell receptor beta chains below were found in one sample sequenced in a study of blood T cell repertoires in COVID-19. Data came from immunoSEQ multiplex PCR; TCRdb stores just in-frame clones and leaves some out. The data show some 190,000 clones, roughly 88% seen once. Sequencing was performed on peripheral blood. These receptors came from a man aged 60 to 75 with acute or convalescent COVID-19.

The V gene is TRBV5-1, the J gene TRBJ1-3; 11 bases agree with TRBD1. The germline V gene encodes CDR1 SGHRS and CDR2 YFSETQ. The V gene end was trimmed by 0 bases and the J gene end by 4 bases; junction bases not matched to a gene: 3. CDR3 length: 16 residues. CDR3 coding DNA: TGCGCCAGCAGCTTGGGGACAGGGGGCAGAGGAAACACCATATATTTT. It codes for CASSLGTGGRGNTIYF.

A single count supports this clone. The chain employs TRBV4-3 and TRBJ2-1; 7 nucleotides match TRBD2. V was clipped by 2 bases and J by 2 bases; unmatched bases: 0. Germline CDR1 and CDR2: LGHNA and YSLEER. The CDR3 sequence is 14 residues long. The CDR3 DNA follows: TGCGCCAGCAGCCAAAGCGGGGCCTACAATGAGCAGTTCTTC. It specifies CASSQSGAYNEQFF.

Remarks on this clone: Its ends do not fully match the called genes, so a read error is possible. The chain joins TRBV5-5 to TRBJ2-2, with TRBD1 matching over 11 bases. The germline V gene has CDR1 SGHKS and CDR2 YYEKEE (reference sequence). The CDR3 has 18 amino acids. In DNA, the CDR3 is TGTGCCCGCAGCTTGAGGGCCGGGACAGGGGGGAACACCGGGGAGCTGTTTTTT. Its protein product is CARSLRAGTGGNTGELFF.

This clone came up a few times. The chain recombines TRBV7-8 with TRBJ2-7; D gene ambiguous. There are 16 residues in the CDR3. The germline V gene encodes CDR1 SGHVS and CDR2 FQNEAQ. The ends were cut back, 4 bases at V and 2 bases at J, with 18 bases in the middle. CDR3 protein: CASSSDSQGRAYEQYF. In DNA, the CDR3 is TGTGCCAGCAGCTCTGACTCCCAAGGTCGGGCCTACGAGCAGTACTTC.

V usage is TRBV2 and J usage is TRBJ2-1; 11 bases are a match to TRBD1. The V segment lost 6 bases and the J segment 8 bases; nucleotides outside the gene matches: 6. Germline V gene sequence: CDR1 SNHLY, CDR2 FYNNEI. There are 14 residues in the CDR3. CDR3 coding DNA: TGTGCCAGCAGCGCCGGGACAGGGGGTTATGAGCAGTTCTTC. Translated, it gives CASSAGTGGYEQFF.

The chain combines TRBV7-8 with TRBJ1-6, with 7 nucleotides matching TRBD1. The CDR3 length is 15 residues. With V trimmed by 3 bases and J by 9 bases, 8 bases remained unmatched. Germline CDR1 SGHVS, CDR2 FQNEAQ. In nucleotides, the CDR3 is TGTGCCAGCAGCTTCAACAGGGCAGGGGGTTCACCCCTCCACTTT. This encodes CASSFNRAGGSPLHF.

The sample holds one count of this clone. This chain joins TRBV30 and TRBJ1-1, with 8 bases matching TRBD1. The V gene's germline CDR1 is GTSNPN and CDR2 SVGIG (reference sequence). The CDR3 runs 12 residues. The trim removed 4 bases at V and 10 bases at J, leaving 8 bases unmatched. The CDR3 nucleotides are TGTGCCTGGACCCTGACAGGGGTCGCAGCTTTCTTT. This gives the protein CAWTLTGVAAFF.

This CDR3 is CASSPLGSGKYEQYF. The CDR3 coding sequence is TGTGCCAGCAGCCCTCTCGGTTCAGGGAAGTACGAGCAGTACTTC. The chain has TRBV3-1 (or the pseudogene TRBV3-2) and TRBJ2-7; TRBD1 is a possible D gene (5 bases). The V end was cut by 4 bases, the J end by 4 bases, with 17 bases between. Germline loops: CDR1 LGHDT, CDR2 YNNKEL (reference sequence). The CDR3 runs 15 residues.

This CDR3 is CATRKNTNYGYTF. CDR3 DNA: TGTGCCACCCGCAAGAACACAAACTATGGCTACACCTTC. This sequence joins TRBV6-5 and TRBJ1-2; D is ambiguous. Germline CDR1 and CDR2: MNHEY and SVGAGI. CDR3 length: 13 amino acids. V was pared by 10 bases and J by 2 bases, with 14 bases between.

This clone is a singleton in its sample. This sequence joins TRBV28 and TRBJ2-7; 10 bases line up with TRBD2. This CDR3 is built from 15 residues. Germline V gene sequence: CDR1 MDHEN, CDR2 SYDVKM. After removal of 2 bases from V and 3 bases from J, the junction contained 4 bases not matched to a gene. CDR3 loop: CASSLASGGDYEQYF. The CDR3 DNA follows: TGTGCCAGCAGTTTAGCCAGCGGGGGGGACTACGAGCAGTACTTC.

This chain joins TRBV28 and TRBJ2-7; tentatively, D is TRBD2 (7 bases). The CDR3 extends over 14 amino acids. V shed 8 bases and J shed 5 bases, with 19 bases lying between them. Germline V gene data show CDR1 as MDHEN and CDR2 as SYDVKM. CDR3 nucleotides: TGTGCCAGCGGCGGCGGGGGCGGGAAAAACGAGCAGTACTTC. Its protein is CASGGGGGKNEQYF.

V and J are TRBV5-6 and TRBJ2-2; 9 bases line up with TRBD1. After removal of 3 bases from V and 1 base from J, the junction contained 7 bases not matched to a gene. The V gene's germline CDR1 is SGHDT and CDR2 YYEEEE. The CDR3 covers 17 residues. CDR3 sequence: CASSWTTGGLNTGELFF. For the CDR3, the DNA is TGTGCCAGCAGCTGGACTACAGGGGGCTTGAACACCGGGGAGCTGTTTTTT.

The gene calls are TRBV29-1 and TRBJ1-1, with 9 bases lining up with TRBD1. The CDR3 loop spans 13 amino acids. V gave up 5 bases and J gave up 3 bases; unmatched junction bases: 4. The V gene's germline CDR1 is SQVTM and CDR2 ANQGSEA. The CDR3 sequence: CSVSDRGYTEAFF. DNA for the CDR3: TGCAGCGTTTCGGACAGGGGTTACACTGAAGCTTTCTTT.

The chain carries TRBV7-8 and TRBJ1-4; the match to TRBD1 covers 9 bases. In germline, CDR1 is SGHVS, CDR2 FQNEAQ. Trimming removed 1 base from V and 0 bases from J; junction bases left unmatched: 6. The CDR3 is 18 residues long. DNA for the CDR3: TGTGCCAGCAGCTTAGGCCGGGACAGGGCCGCAACTAATGAAAAACTGTTTTTT. This translates into CASSLGRDRAATNEKLFF.

The V call is TRBV7-2, the J call TRBJ1-4, with 10 positions matching TRBD1. The CDR3 length is 15 residues. In germline, CDR1 is SGHTA, CDR2 FQGNSA. The V segment lost 4 bases and the J segment 8 bases; nucleotides outside the gene matches: 7. The CDR3 sequence: CASSSKGQGGEKLFF. Here the CDR3 DNA reads TGTGCCAGCAGCTCAAAAGGACAGGGGGGAGAAAAACTGTTTTTT.

This clone was recorded once. The chain uses TRBV10-1 and TRBJ2-1; 12 nucleotides match TRBD2. The CDR3 runs to 15 residues. Germline CDR1 is WNHNN and CDR2 is SYGVQD (reference sequence). V trimming: 9 bases; J trimming: 7 bases; junction bases outside the gene matches: 10. In DNA, the CDR3 is TGCGCCAGTCTTTCCGGGACTAGCGGGCAAAATGAGCAGTTCTTC. Translating gives CASLSGTSGQNEQFF.

The rearrangement links TRBV3-1 (or the pseudogene TRBV3-2) to TRBJ1-1; 7 nucleotides match TRBD1. Trimming cost V 1 base and J 10 bases; bases outside gene matches: 3. This CDR3 comprises 12 residues. Germline assignment: CDR1 LGHDT and CDR2 YNNKEL (reference sequence). The CDR3 DNA reads as TGTGCCAGCAGCCAAGCGACAGGGCGAGCTTTCTTT. It specifies CASSQATGRAFF.

This clone was seen only once. CDR3: CASSNGVSQLFF. The CDR3 DNA reads TGTGCCAGTAGTAACGGGGTTTCTCAACTGTTTTTT. This chain links TRBV19 with TRBJ1-4; D unclear. Trimming shortened V by 4 bases and J by 12 bases, and 12 bases separated the two germline ends. CDR3 length equals 12 residues. The germline CDR1 and CDR2 sequences are LNHDA and SQIVND (reference sequence).

This chain uses TRBV28 with TRBJ2-6; tentative D call: TRBD2 (6 bases). This CDR3 has 17 amino acids. The V end was cut by 7 bases, the J end by 1 base, with 17 bases between. The germline V gene encodes CDR1 MDHEN and CDR2 SYDVKM. The CDR3 nucleotides read TGTGCCAGCACCCGTTTTGGGGGGAGTTCTGGGGCCAACGTCCTGACTTTC. Residues: CASTRFGGSSGANVLTF.

The chain uses TRBV6-5 and TRBJ2-7; 9 positions match TRBD1. The germline CDR1 and CDR2 sequences are MNHEY and SVGAGI. Trimming at V came to 4 bases and at J to 0 bases, leaving 4 bases not matched to a gene. CDR3 length equals 15 residues. DNA of the CDR3: TGTGCCAGCAGTTCCCCGGGACAGGGCTCCTACGAGCAGTACTTC. Its translation: CASSSPGQGSYEQYF.

This clone has a single count. This chain uses TRBV28 with TRBJ1-4; D possibly corresponds to TRBD1 (6 bases). CDR3 size: 14 residues. Germline V CDR1 and CDR2: MDHEN, SYDVKM. V lost 7 bases and J lost 7, with 16 bases in between. The CDR3 region is CASKIQGGSEKLFF. The CDR3, as DNA: TGTGCCAGCAAGATACAGGGCGGGAGTGAAAAACTGTTTTTT.

The chain combines TRBV9 with TRBJ1-6; no clear D gene. The CDR3 consists of 13 residues. V was clipped by 4 bases and J by 9 bases, with 11 bases between them. The germline gives CDR1 SGDLS, CDR2 YYNGEE. The CDR3 reads CASSPQEGSPLHF. The CDR3, as DNA: TGTGCCAGCAGCCCCCAGGAGGGTTCACCCCTCCACTTT.

Only a few counts were recorded for this clone. The chain combines TRBV6-6 with TRBJ1-2; D call uncertain. Trimming removed 2 bases from V and 3 bases from J, with 7 bases in between. Germline CDR1 reads MNHNY; CDR2 reads SVGAGI (reference sequence). The CDR3 is 13 amino acids. The chain's CDR3 is CASSYQQDYGYTF. In nucleotides, the CDR3 is TGTGCCAGCAGTTACCAACAAGACTATGGCTACACCTTC.

The V and J genes are TRBV5-1 and TRBJ1-4, with D perhaps TRBD1 (6 bases). V shed 4 bases and J shed 8 bases, with 12 bases lying between them. Germline V gene sequence: CDR1 SGHRS, CDR2 YFSETQ. The CDR3 spans 13 residues. Written as DNA, the CDR3 is TGCGCCAGCAGCCTACAGGGCCGAGAAAAACTGTTTTTT. It is translated as CASSLQGREKLFF.

This chain joins TRBV14 and TRBJ2-1, with TRBD2 matching over 7 bases. The CDR3 length is 14 residues. The germline V gene encodes CDR1 SGHDN and CDR2 FVKESK. The V and J ends lost 3 bases and 6 bases, in that order; junction bases with no gene match: 5. In DNA form, the CDR3 reads TGTGCCAGCAGCCAGTGGGAGGGCCCCAATGAGCAGTTCTTC. Translating it yields CASSQWEGPNEQFF. Drawing the rest from reference TRBV14 and TRBJ2-1, the complete variable domain is EAGVTQFPSHSVIEKGQTVTLRCDPISGHDNLYWYRRVMGKEIKFLLHFVKESKQDESGMPNNRFLAERTGGTYSTLKVQPAELEDSGVYFCASSQWEGPNEQFFGPGTRLTVL.

CDR3 sequence (DNA): TGTGCCAGCAGCTCCCGGGTAACTAGCGCCACCGGGGAGCTGTTTTTT. Protein product: CASSSRVTSATGELFF. V usage is TRBV21-1 and J usage is TRBJ2-2; no check of the table's D call, TRBD2, against the DNA was made. TRBV21-1 is described as a pseudogene. CDR3 size: 16 residues.

The chain joins TRBV30 to TRBJ2-7; the D is unclear. The CDR3 runs to 12 residues. Trimming took off 2 bases at V and 1 base at J, with 6 bases between the two ends. Per the germline V gene, CDR1 is GTSNPN and CDR2 is SVGIG (reference sequence). The CDR3 reads CAWSLYSYEQYF. In DNA form, the CDR3 reads TGTGCCTGGAGTCTGTATTCCTACGAGCAGTACTTC.

This chain links TRBV5-5 with TRBJ1-5; 7 positions agree with TRBD1. The CDR3 extends over 17 amino acids. Trimming cost V 1 base and J 2 bases; bases outside gene matches: 9. The germline CDR1 and CDR2 sequences are SGHKS and YYEKEE (reference sequence). The CDR3 here is CASSLNPGTVGNQPQHF. DNA for the CDR3: TGTGCCAGCAGCTTGAACCCCGGGACAGTAGGCAATCAGCCCCAGCATTTT.

The V and J genes are TRBV27 and TRBJ2-7; D remains ambiguous. Germline assignment: CDR1 MNHEY and CDR2 SMNVEV (reference sequence). CDR3 length equals 13 residues. Trimming left V 0 bases short and J 2 bases short, with 5 bases between. CDR3 residues: CASSLSPAYEQYF. CDR3 nucleotides: TGTGCCAGCAGTTTATCTCCAGCCTACGAGCAGTACTTC.